This T cell receptor beta chain was identified during a study of blood T cell repertoires in COVID-19 (dated by TCRdb to 2018 to 2021). The study in broad terms: For ImmuneRACE Cohort 3, a participant was defined as recovered based on two consecutive negative NP/OP PCR tests, clearance by a healthcare professional, or resolution of symptoms. Nearly every sample came with metadata listing a de-identified subject ID, COVID-19 status, age in years and sex. The repertoires were released in a freely available public database meant as a resource for research on the immune response to SARS-CoV-2. HLA class I and class II types, where available, came from metadata supplied by the sample provider rather than from assay-based typing. The prospective study material was composed of cDNA or gDNA derived from T cells, B-cell-depleted T cells, or PBMCs. The collaborator samples originated in the United States, Italy and Spain and spanned the acute and convalescent phases of COVID-19. Deeply sampled blood TCRbeta repertoires from subjects exposed to, actively infected with, or recovered from COVID-19 were included in the dataset. The samples were drawn from the first 160 participants of the ongoing ImmuneRACE study and from 950 to 1,500 subjects provided by 6 global collaborators. Study-level results and caveats: How much clinical and demographic metadata was included differed by source and by participant, and the metadata was provided uncurated.

TCRbeta CDR3 regions were amplified from genomic DNA using the immunoSEQ Assay, a bias-controlled multiplex PCR. The original methods were these. The number of nucleated cells in each sample was estimated from the amplification of reference gene primers within the assay. To quantify the absolute abundance of each unique TCRbeta CDR3 rearrangement, sequence reads were collapsed and filtered. Productive Simpson clonality was computed per sample as the square root of Simpson's diversity index over productive rearrangements. TCRdb limited this immuneACCESS table to in-frame rearrangements with V and J called. A share of clones is missing; checked studies link under half to unresolved V genes, and the rest is unexplained. For V, J and clone size, that table is used; D and trimming come from the DNA. The table for this sample lists some 190,000 clones; around 83% of them were counted only once. Just under 25% of the sample is in the top ten clones.

Participants in the prospective study were aged roughly 18 to 90 years, lived in under 30 United States geographic areas, and enrolled through a virtual design. In the prospective study, cohorts were assigned on the basis of participant-reported clinical history obtained from a screening survey and a study questionnaire. In the prospective study, mobile phlebotomists collected whole blood, serum and a nasopharyngeal or oropharyngeal swab from each participant. Additional blood draws and questionnaires over an approximately two-month period could optionally be provided by prospective study participants. Before DNA extraction, prospective study blood samples were shipped either frozen or at room temperature. In the case of this clone: Its antigen is currently not known. The record has no base qualities; no much larger clone is one base away.

At the junction V is shortened by 0 bases and J by 1 base; bases outside the gene matches: 2. Via the germline V gene, CDR1 is MNHEY and CDR2 SVGEGT. The CDR3 runs 16 residues from the cysteine to the phenylalanine. The only DNA kept is the CDR3, 48 bases in frame from the first base. The sample was PBMCs or T cells enriched from blood (not recorded which). The chain employs TRBV6-2 or TRBV6-3 and TRBJ2-3; the junction holds 9 bases that match TRBD2. The source is a woman between 40 and 55 years old in a cohort exposed to, infected with or recovered from COVID-19 (not recorded which). The bases read TGTGCCAGCAGTTACTCGGCTAGCGGGGGCACAGATACGCAGTATTTT. The encoded protein is CASSYSASGGTDTQYF.